One sample yielded the 10 T cell receptor beta chains listed below, sequenced in a study of CXCR3-negative and CXCR3-positive naive CD8 T cells. Study-wide results and caveats: Compared with CXCR3-negative naive cells, CXCR3-positive naive cells showed more hydrophobic TRB CDR3s.

These receptors' antigens are unknown. The libraries of TRB cDNA were constructed through 5' RACE using UMI labels. TCRdb reprocessed the 5' RACE reads and keeps a single row for each CDR3 protein, giving no DNA. The specimen's table records about 60,000 distinct CDR3 sequences. Sequenced: naive CXCR3+ CD8+ T cells from blood. As to subset: CD45RO-CCR7+CD27+CD95- naive CD8+ T cells expressing CXCR3 (TNR3+). The receptors come from a human donor in good health. Some clones in this sample may be carry-over from other donors' samples.

This chain uses TRBV7-9 with TRBJ2-1; without DNA, the TCRdb call of TRBD2 cannot be checked. Germline V lookup: CDR1 SEHNR, CDR2 FQNEAQ (reference sequence). CDR3 length: 15 residues. The CDR3 region is CASTLGGALYNEQFF.

V usage is TRBV11-2 and J usage is TRBJ2-5. The CDR3 totals 15 residues. Germline V gene data show CDR1 as SGHAT and CDR2 as FQNNGV. The CDR3 here is CASSLQGRKEQTQYF.

The rearrangement joins TRBV4-3 to TRBJ2-7; TCRdb picks TRBD1, but there is no DNA to check that call. Germline V gives CDR1 LGHNA, CDR2 YSLEER. The CDR3 contains 14 residues. The chain's CDR3 is CASSQAHRGYEQYF.

The J gene is TRBJ2-3, the V gene TRBV7-3. Germline V lookup: CDR1 SGHTA, CDR2 FQGTGA. This CDR3 comprises 13 residues. CDR3 sequence: CASSRENTDTQYF. Variable domain in full (rest from reference TRBV7-3 and TRBJ2-3): GAGVSQTPSNKVTEKGKYVELRCDPISGHTALYWYRQSLGQGPEFLIYFQGTGAADDSGLPNDRFFAVRPEGSVSTLKIQRTERGDSAVYLCASSRENTDTQYFGPGTRLTVL.

This chain joins TRBV29-1 and TRBJ2-1; the TRBD1 assignment by TCRdb is unverifiable without DNA. The CDR3 totals 13 residues. Germline V gene data show CDR1 as SQVTM and CDR2 as ANQGSEA. CDR3 sequence: CGVDGRGGYEQFF.

The chain uses TRBV6-2 or TRBV6-3 and TRBJ2-5; no DNA is available, so the TRBD2 call from TCRdb remains unchecked. Germline CDR1 MNHEY, CDR2 SVGEGT. The CDR3 is made up of 15 amino acids. The CDR3 here is CASSRSGGGGETQYF.

V usage is TRBV7-9 and J usage is TRBJ2-1; TCRdb returns TRBD1, unconfirmable since there is no DNA. This CDR3 region has 16 residues. Germline V gives CDR1 SEHNR, CDR2 FQNEAQ (reference sequence). Here the CDR3 reads CASSSSAEGAYNEQFF.

The CDR3 protein is CASSLTGTTVTDTQYF. The chain carries TRBV28 and TRBJ2-3; with no DNA, the TCRdb D assignment of TRBD1 cannot be verified. Germline loops: CDR1 MDHEN, CDR2 SYDVKM. The CDR3 covers 16 residues.

The CDR3 reads CSVESTASYEQYF. The chain combines TRBV29-1 with TRBJ2-7; checking the TCRdb D call of TRBD1 is not possible without DNA. This CDR3 is 13 amino acids long. The germline V gene encodes CDR1 SQVTM and CDR2 ANQGSEA.

V and J are TRBV29-1 and TRBJ2-7. The CDR3 consists of 13 residues. CDR1 is SQVTM and CDR2 is ANQGSEA in the germline V gene. The CDR3 spells CSVDAADSYEQYF.